This TCR beta chain was captured by sequencing in a study of vaccination and CD4 T cells after COVID-19. Findings and caveats of the study: Recorded median SARS-CoV-2-reactive clonotype numbers increased from about 20 to 38 without reaching significance.

Treatment reported: roughly 11-day PBMC culture with coronavirus spike peptide pools or control peptides (ViraFEST assay). Before TCRs were sequenced, ViraFEST expanded antigen-specific T cells with peptide pools. Trimming removed 2 bases at V and 4 bases at J, with 7 bases between. The germline CDR1 and CDR2 sequences are SGHNT and YYREEE (reference sequence). The CDR3 runs to 12 residues. The Oncomine TCR Beta short-read assay was applied to DNA of cultured CD4+ T cells. One entry per CDR3 protein results from TCRdb running MiXCR on the PCR reads. The sample consists of around 10,000 distinct CDR3 sequences, approximately 50% of them appearing once. For this clonotype: Its antigen is unknown.

The sample taken for sequencing was CD4+ T cells from blood, cultured in vitro. The sequence came from a human donor who had recovered from COVID-19. The chain combines TRBV5-4 with TRBJ2-7, with D maybe TRBD1 (6 bases). CDR3 sequence reads: CASSFQGYEQYF. Written as DNA, the CDR3 is TGTGCCAGCAGCTTCCAGGGGTACGAGCAGTACTTC.